This T cell receptor beta chain is from a study of blood T cell repertoires in COVID-19. The overall study: The United States, Italy and Spain provided the acute and convalescent COVID-19 samples.

Data came from immunoSEQ multiplex PCR; TCRdb stores just in-frame clones and leaves some out. This table has 150,000 to 200,000 clones, around 90% appearing once. The CDR3 has 16 residues. V lost 2 bases and J lost 4; bases outside the gene matches: 3. CDR1 is MNHNS, CDR2 SASEGT, per germline. The V gene is TRBV6-1, the J gene TRBJ2-2; 11 bases match TRBD2. This clonotype was obtained from a young man with acute or convalescent COVID-19. The sequenced sample was peripheral blood. The CDR3 region is CASSEPSGGSTGELFF. The CDR3 nucleotides are TGTGCCAGCAGTGAACCTAGCGGGGGGTCCACCGGGGAGCTGTTTTTT.